The 30 T cell receptor beta chains below come from one sample, sequenced in a study of blood T cell repertoires in COVID-19 (dated by TCRdb to about 2020). The receptor library was made with the immunoSEQ multiplex PCR assay. The table was pulled from immuneACCESS by TCRdb, which kept in-frame rearrangements only. Such tables lose some clones; where checked, under half of the loss comes from unresolved V genes, and the rest has no known cause. The sample table shows some 270,000 clones, and approximately 89% are seen once. Under 2.5% of the sample belongs to the ten largest clones. What was sequenced was PBMCs or T cells enriched from blood (not recorded which). Source of these receptors: an older woman who had recovered from COVID-19.

The chain links TRBV4-1 to TRBJ1-4, with TRBD1 as a possible D gene (6 bases). The CDR3 consists of 17 residues. From germline, CDR1 is MGHRA and CDR2 YSYEKL. The V end lost 1 base, the J end lost 7 bases, and 19 bases lay between the germline ends. The CDR3 region is CASSQVTTGTSGEKLFF. The CDR3 nucleotides read TGCGCCAGCAGCCAAGTCACTACAGGGACATCGGGTGAAAAACTGTTTTTT.

The rearrangement links TRBV11-2 to TRBJ1-2, with TRBD1 identical over 8 bases. Germline-derived CDR1 and CDR2 are SGHAT and FQNNGV. V shed 5 bases and J 6 bases; nucleotides not matched to a gene: 14. The CDR3 covers 16 residues. The CDR3: CASSLSLAGGADGYTF. The CDR3, as DNA: TGTGCCAGCAGCCTGAGCCTCGCAGGGGGCGCGGATGGCTACACCTTC. Based on the CDR3 plus reference TRBV11-2 and TRBJ1-2, the full variable domain is EAGVAQSPRYKIIEKRQSVAFWCNPISGHATLYWYQQILGQGPKLLIQFQNNGVVDDSQLPKDRFSAERLKGVDSTLKIQPAKLEDSAVYLCASSLSLAGGADGYTFGSGTRLTVV.

This sequence joins TRBV12-3 or TRBV12-4 and TRBJ2-7; D is perhaps TRBD2 (5 bases). The CDR3 runs to 12 residues. V lost 7 bases, J lost 3 bases, and 10 bases lay in between. In DNA, the CDR3 is TGTGCCAGCAATCGGGGTAACTACGAGCAGTACTTC. Protein: CASNRGNYEQYF.

CDR3 amino acids: CATSRDRLAAYNEQFF. As DNA, the CDR3 is TGTGCCACCAGCAGAGATCGACTAGCGGCTTACAATGAGCAGTTCTTC. This chain uses TRBV15 with TRBJ2-1; TRBD2 matches at 9 bases. Losses at the gene ends were 0 bases for V and 4 bases for J; bases not matched to a gene: 4. Germline CDR1 LNHNV, CDR2 YYDKDF (reference sequence). This CDR3 has 16 amino acids.

The chain joins TRBV9 to TRBJ2-1; 10 nucleotides match TRBD2. Germline V gene lookup returns CDR1 SGDLS and CDR2 YYNGEE. This CDR3 region has 15 residues. V shed 2 bases and J 8 bases; nucleotides not matched to a gene: 7. CDR3 residues: CASSVLAGVGYEQFF. The CDR3 region has the DNA TGTGCCAGCAGCGTCCTAGCGGGAGTTGGGTATGAGCAGTTCTTC.

This chain joins TRBV5-6 and TRBJ2-3, with D possibly TRBD1 on 7 matching bases. Germline V CDR1 and CDR2: SGHDT, YYEEEE. The CDR3 length is 15 residues. The V end was cut by 3 bases, the J end by 2 bases, with 13 bases between. For the CDR3, the DNA is TGTGCCAGCAGCTGGAGGGGACAGTTCACAGATACGCAGTATTTT. The encoded protein is CASSWRGQFTDTQYF.

V is TRBV20-1 and J is TRBJ1-1; D ambiguous. Germline CDR1 and CDR2: DFQATT and SNEGSKA (reference sequence). The CDR3 runs to 8 residues. V lost 6 bases and J 11 bases, leaving 7 bases between the germline ends. As DNA, the CDR3 is TGCAGTGCCCTCGGGGCTTTCTTT. Its protein product is CSALGAFF.

The rearrangement uses TRBV30 and TRBJ2-7; 10 bases fit TRBD1. Germline CDR1 reads GTSNPN; CDR2 reads SVGIG (reference sequence). The CDR3 has 14 amino acids. Trimming removed 4 bases from V and 2 bases from J; junction bases left unmatched: 5. The CDR3 region has the DNA TGTGCCTGGAAGCTCGGGACAGGGGCCTACGAGCAGTACTTC. Translated, it gives CAWKLGTGAYEQYF.

The rearrangement links TRBV5-1 to TRBJ2-1, with 12 bases identical to TRBD2. V lost 3 bases to trimming and J lost 2 bases; unmatched junction nucleotides: 15. Germline-derived CDR1 and CDR2 are SGHRS and YFSETQ. The CDR3 length is 20 residues. CDR3 nucleotide sequence: TGCGCCAGCAGCTCACCGACTAGCGGGAGAGCGGTGGGGACCTACAATGAGCAGTTCTTC. It is translated as CASSSPTSGRAVGTYNEQFF.

The chain is built from TRBV6-5 and TRBJ2-2; D remains unclear. Trimming cost V 4 bases and J 6 bases, with 15 bases left between them. CDR1 and CDR2 (germline): MNHEY, SVGAGI. The length of the CDR3 is 15 residues. CDR3 coding DNA: TGTGCCAGCAGTTTGTTAATTCGAGGTGCCGGGGAGCTGTTTTTT. Its translation is CASSLLIRGAGELFF.

The chain carries TRBV2 and TRBJ2-3; possibly TRBD1 for D (5 bases). Deletions cut 6 bases from V and 5 bases from J, with 9 bases between. This CDR3 contains 12 residues. In germline, CDR1 is SNHLY, CDR2 FYNNEI. The CDR3 sequence: CASRERGDTQYF. The CDR3 DNA sequence: TGTGCCAGCAGGGAAAGGGGAGATACGCAGTATTTT.

V usage is TRBV6-5 and J usage is TRBJ1-2; TRBD1 agrees at 9 bases. V lost 6 bases to trimming and J lost 5 bases; unmatched junction nucleotides: 4. The germline V gene has CDR1 MNHEY and CDR2 SVGAGI. This CDR3 spans 13 amino acids. CDR3 nucleotides: TGTGCCAGCAGGCCAGACAGGGGGTATGGCTACACCTTC. Its translation is CASRPDRGYGYTF.

This chain uses TRBV5-1 with TRBJ2-3; tentative D call: TRBD2 (6 bases). With 0 bases removed from V and 4 bases from J, the gap between germline ends came to 12 bases. CDR1 is SGHRS, CDR2 YFSETQ, per germline. The CDR3 length is 15 residues. The CDR3 DNA follows: TGCGCCAGCAGCTTGGCCGCGGGAAGGGCAGATACGCAGTATTTT. Its translation is CASSLAAGRADTQYF.

The rearrangement links TRBV13 to TRBJ1-6, with D hard to call. CDR3 size: 19 residues. Trimming stripped 3 bases from V and 0 bases from J, with 18 bases between. Germline V CDR1 and CDR2: PRHDT, FYEKMQ (reference sequence). The CDR3 nucleotides read TGTGCCAGCAGCTTTTTCGGCCCCGGGAGTAGCTCCTATAATTCACCCCTCCACTTT. This translates into CASSFFGPGSSSYNSPLHF.

This rearrangement joins TRBV4-1 to TRBJ2-7, with 9 nucleotides matching TRBD2. Germline V gives CDR1 MGHRA, CDR2 YSYEKL. The J segment lost 7 bases and the V segment lost 1 base, leaving 5 bases of the junction unmatched. This CDR3 region has 14 residues. This chain's CDR3 is CASSQGSSGTEQYF. CDR3 DNA: TGCGCCAGCAGCCAAGGCTCTAGCGGGACGGAGCAGTACTTC.

This chain joins TRBV9 and TRBJ2-7, with D unclear. V was trimmed by 4 bases and J by 5 bases, leaving 19 bases between them. Germline CDR1 is SGDLS and CDR2 is YYNGEE. The CDR3 extends over 15 amino acids. The CDR3 spells CASSPGPAPRNEQYF. CDR3 in DNA: TGTGCCAGCAGCCCAGGCCCGGCGCCCCGAAACGAGCAGTACTTC.

The chain is built from TRBV30 and TRBJ1-2, with D perhaps TRBD1 (6 bases). The V gene's germline CDR1 is GTSNPN and CDR2 SVGIG (reference sequence). V was trimmed by 5 bases and J by 8 bases, leaving 15 bases between them. This CDR3 contains 12 residues. Written as DNA, the CDR3 is TGTGCCTGGGGCGGGACAAATTGGGGCTACACCTTC. This sequence encodes CAWGGTNWGYTF.

V usage is TRBV6-5 and J usage is TRBJ1-3; a possible D gene is TRBD1 (5 bases). The CDR3 runs to 14 residues. The V gene lost 7 bases and the J gene lost 2 bases, with 12 bases spanning the gap. CDR1 MNHEY and CDR2 SVGAGI come from the germline V gene. The CDR3 nucleotides are TGTGCCAGCACCTCAGGGCCCACTGGAAACACCATATATTTT. Amino acids: CASTSGPTGNTIYF.

The chain uses TRBV20-1 and TRBJ1-3, with a tentative D call TRBD1 (5 bases). Germline CDR1 DFQATT, CDR2 SNEGSKA (reference sequence). The CDR3 extends over 15 amino acids. V shed 3 bases and J shed 2 bases, with 14 bases lying between them. The CDR3 region is CSASSAQGTGNTIYF. In DNA, the CDR3 is TGCAGTGCTAGTTCTGCCCAGGGTACTGGAAACACCATATATTTT.

This rearrangement joins TRBV7-3 to TRBJ2-3; 13 bases are a match to TRBD2. Trimming removed 5 bases from V and 3 bases from J; junction bases left unmatched: 5. The CDR3 totals 16 residues. Per the germline V gene, CDR1 is SGHTA and CDR2 is FQGTGA. The CDR3 coding sequence is TGTGCCAGCAGCATCGGACTAGCGGGAGTTACAGATACGCAGTATTTT. Translated, it gives CASSIGLAGVTDTQYF.

The rearrangement joins TRBV5-1 to TRBJ2-1; 15 nucleotides agree with TRBD2. Germline CDR1 reads SGHRS; CDR2 reads YFSETQ. V dropped 3 bases and J dropped 8; count of bases not matched to a gene: 3. The CDR3 has 15 amino acids. The CDR3 DNA is TGCGCCAGCAGCTGGGGACTAGCGGGAGGTGATGAGCAGTTCTTC. It codes for CASSWGLAGGDEQFF.

This clone was seen once. This chain joins TRBV29-1 and TRBJ2-1; 10 positions match TRBD2. CDR3 length: 14 residues. V lost 7 bases, J lost 4 bases, and 7 bases stayed unmatched. Germline CDR1 reads SQVTM; CDR2 reads ANQGSEA. The CDR3 loop reads CSDSGRSGYNEQFF. CDR3 nucleotides: TGCAGCGATAGCGGGAGGTCGGGGTACAATGAGCAGTTCTTC.

The sample holds one count of this clone. The chain combines TRBV18 with TRBJ1-5; the D gene is possibly TRBD1 (6 bases). The V gene lost 4 bases and the J gene lost 3 bases, with 10 bases spanning the gap. CDR3 length: 14 residues. Germline CDR1 reads KGHSH; CDR2 reads LQKENI. The CDR3 spells CASSQQGHNQPQHF. The CDR3 DNA reads TGTGCCAGCTCACAGCAGGGGCACAATCAGCCCCAGCATTTT.

CDR3 protein: CAWSIEGDRYQPQHF. DNA for the CDR3: TGTGCCTGGAGTATAGAGGGGGACCGATATCAGCCCCAGCATTTT. V and J are TRBV30 and TRBJ1-5; maybe TRBD1 (6 bases). The CDR3 sequence is 15 residues long. Between the trimmed V and J ends, which lost 2 bases and 5 bases, there was a span of 16 bases. Germline CDR1 and CDR2: GTSNPN and SVGIG (reference sequence).

The rearrangement uses TRBV28 and TRBJ1-3; D gene unclear. The V end was cut by 4 bases, the J end by 0 bases, with 16 bases between. The CDR3 is 17 residues long. Germline CDR1 MDHEN, CDR2 SYDVKM. The CDR3, as DNA: TGTGCCAGCAGTTACTTTTGGGAGGGCCCCTCTGGAAACACCATATATTTT. This encodes CASSYFWEGPSGNTIYF.

The J gene is TRBJ2-5, the V gene TRBV10-2, with 7 bases identical to TRBD2. J gave up 5 bases and V 8 bases, and 2 bases lay outside the gene matches. Germline V CDR1 and CDR2: WSHSY, SAAADI. CDR3 length: 11 amino acids. The CDR3 region has the DNA TGCGCCAGCCAACTAGCGGAGACCCAGTACTTC. Translated, it gives CASQLAETQYF.

This clone was seen a handful of times. V and J are TRBV5-4 and TRBJ1-1; weak D call: TRBD1 (6 bases). The CDR3 length is 15 residues. V dropped 1 base and J dropped 0 bases, with 10 bases sitting between them. Germline assignment: CDR1 SGHNT and CDR2 YYREEE (reference sequence). The CDR3 here is CASSLTGFMNTEAFF. CDR3 in DNA: TGTGCCAGCAGCTTGACAGGGTTCATGAACACTGAAGCTTTCTTT.

The chain joins TRBV5-4 to TRBJ2-3; possibly TRBD2 for D (7 bases). From germline, CDR1 is SGHNT and CDR2 YYREEE (reference sequence). Trimming left V 4 bases short and J 2 bases short, with 14 bases between. This CDR3 region has 15 residues. The CDR3: CASSGRGASTDTQYF. The CDR3 bases are TGTGCCAGCAGCGGACGGGGGGCCTCCACAGATACGCAGTATTTT.

The CDR3 region has the DNA TGTGCCAGCAGCTCGCAGGGGGTAGGGTACGAGCAGTACTTC. Translating gives CASSSQGVGYEQYF. This chain joins TRBV5-4 and TRBJ2-7; 7 bases map to TRBD1. The trim removed 3 bases at V and 4 bases at J, leaving 7 bases unmatched. Per the germline V gene, CDR1 is SGHNT and CDR2 is YYREEE (reference sequence). The CDR3 covers 14 residues.

V gene TRBV28 combines with J gene TRBJ1-5, with TRBD1 as a possible D gene (5 bases). Trimming shortened V by 5 bases and J by 5 bases, and 19 bases separated the two germline ends. The germline CDR1 and CDR2 sequences are MDHEN and SYDVKM. This CDR3 has 16 residues. The CDR3 protein is CASSTQGRGLYQPQHF. The CDR3 nucleotides are TGTGCCAGCAGTACCCAAGGGAGGGGCCTTTATCAGCCCCAGCATTTT. The full variable domain, in which reference TRBV28 and TRBJ1-5 provide the parts outside the CDR3, is DVKVTQSSRYLVKRTGEKVFLECVQDMDHENMFWYRQDPGLGLRLIYFSYDVKMKEKGDIPEGYSVSREKKERFSLILESASTNQTSMYLCASSTQGRGLYQPQHFGDGTRLSIL.